This paragraph reports one TCR beta chain. The data derive from a study of technical replicates of blood from several donors. Libraries were prepared by immunoSEQ multiplex PCR; TCRdb keeps only in-frame clonotypes and omits some of them. The sample yields 80,000 to 90,000 clones, roughly 94% seen once. Sequences were obtained from T cells isolated from PBMCs. This receptor was obtained from a human donor in good health.

CDR3 in DNA: TGTGCCAGCAGTGAACGGGGGCGCAGGGGGTTCTACAATGAGCAGTTCTTC. Residues: CASSERGRRGFYNEQFF. The chain recombines TRBV6-1 with TRBJ2-1; D perhaps matches TRBD1 (7 bases). The germline gives CDR1 MNHNS, CDR2 SASEGT. The CDR3 contains 17 residues. V lost 2 bases to trimming and J lost 3 bases, with 17 bases between them.